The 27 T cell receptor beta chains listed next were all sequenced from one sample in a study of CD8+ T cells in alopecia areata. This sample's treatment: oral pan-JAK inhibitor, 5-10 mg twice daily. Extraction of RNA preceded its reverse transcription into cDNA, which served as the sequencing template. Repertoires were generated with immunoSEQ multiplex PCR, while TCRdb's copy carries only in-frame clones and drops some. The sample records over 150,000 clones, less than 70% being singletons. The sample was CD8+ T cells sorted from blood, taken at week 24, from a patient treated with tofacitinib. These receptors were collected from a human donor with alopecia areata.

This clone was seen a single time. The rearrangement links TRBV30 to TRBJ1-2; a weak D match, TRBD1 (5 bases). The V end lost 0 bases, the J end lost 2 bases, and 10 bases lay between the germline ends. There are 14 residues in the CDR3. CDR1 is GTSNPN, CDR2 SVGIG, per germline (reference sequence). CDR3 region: CAWSVLGDNYGYTF. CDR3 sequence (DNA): TGTGCCTGGAGTGTCCTGGGGGACAACTATGGCTACACCTTC.

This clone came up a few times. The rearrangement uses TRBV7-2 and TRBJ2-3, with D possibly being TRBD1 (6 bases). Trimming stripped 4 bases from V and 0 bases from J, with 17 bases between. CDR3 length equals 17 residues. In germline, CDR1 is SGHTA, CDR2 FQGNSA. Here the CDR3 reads CASSWGRRLVSTDTQYF. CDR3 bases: TGTGCCAGCAGCTGGGGGCGGCGGCTAGTGAGCACAGATACGCAGTATTTT. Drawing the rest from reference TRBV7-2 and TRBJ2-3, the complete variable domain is GAGVSQSPSNKVTEKGKDVELRCDPISGHTALYWYRQSLGQGLEFLIYFQGNSAPDKSGLPSDRFSAERTGGSVSTLTIQRTQQEDSAVYLCASSWGRRLVSTDTQYFGPGTRLTVL.

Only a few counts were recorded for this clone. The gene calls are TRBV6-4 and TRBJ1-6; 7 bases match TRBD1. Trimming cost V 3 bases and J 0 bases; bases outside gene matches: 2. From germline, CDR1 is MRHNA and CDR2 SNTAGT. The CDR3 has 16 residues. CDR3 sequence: CASSEQGSSYNSPLHF. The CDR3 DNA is TGTGCCAGCAGTGAACAGGGGAGCTCCTATAATTCACCCCTCCACTTT.

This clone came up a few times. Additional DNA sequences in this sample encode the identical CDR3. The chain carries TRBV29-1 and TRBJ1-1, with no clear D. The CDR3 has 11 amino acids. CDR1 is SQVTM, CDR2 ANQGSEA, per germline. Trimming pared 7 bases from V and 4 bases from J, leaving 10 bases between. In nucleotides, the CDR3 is TGCAGCGGGCGGGTGGGCACTGAAGCTTTCTTT. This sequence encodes CSGRVGTEAFF.

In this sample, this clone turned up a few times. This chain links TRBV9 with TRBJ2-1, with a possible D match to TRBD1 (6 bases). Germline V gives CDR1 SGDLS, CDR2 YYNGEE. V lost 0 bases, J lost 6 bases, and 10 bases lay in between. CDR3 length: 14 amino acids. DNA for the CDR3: TGTGCCAGCAGCGTAGGAGGGGGTATCAATGAGCAGTTCTTC. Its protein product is CASSVGGGINEQFF.

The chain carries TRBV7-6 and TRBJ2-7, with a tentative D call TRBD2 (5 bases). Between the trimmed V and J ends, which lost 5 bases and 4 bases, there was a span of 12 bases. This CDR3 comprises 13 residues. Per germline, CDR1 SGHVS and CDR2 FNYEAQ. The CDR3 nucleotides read TGTGCCAGCAGCCCTCCCGGAGGATACGAGCAGTACTTC. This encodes CASSPPGGYEQYF. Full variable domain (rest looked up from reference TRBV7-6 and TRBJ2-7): GAGVSQSPRYKVTKRGQDVALRCDPISGHVSLYWYRQALGQGPEFLTYFNYEAQQDKSGLPNDRFSAERPEGSISTLTIQRTEQRDSAMYRCASSPPGGYEQYFGPGTRLTVT.

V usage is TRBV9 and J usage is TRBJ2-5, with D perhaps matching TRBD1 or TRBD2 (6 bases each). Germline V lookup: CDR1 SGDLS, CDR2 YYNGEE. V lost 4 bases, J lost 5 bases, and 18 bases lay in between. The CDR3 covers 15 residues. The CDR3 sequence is CASSPKGGRGETQYF. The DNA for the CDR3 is TGTGCCAGCAGCCCCAAGGGGGGCCGGGGGGAGACCCAGTACTTC.

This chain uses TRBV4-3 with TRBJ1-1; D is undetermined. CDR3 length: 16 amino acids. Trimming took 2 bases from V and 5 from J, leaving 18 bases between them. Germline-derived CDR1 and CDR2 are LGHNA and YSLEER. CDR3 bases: TGCGCCAGCAGCCAAAAGAAGGGTCTTCGGGGTACTGAAGCTTTCTTT. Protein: CASSQKKGLRGTEAFF.

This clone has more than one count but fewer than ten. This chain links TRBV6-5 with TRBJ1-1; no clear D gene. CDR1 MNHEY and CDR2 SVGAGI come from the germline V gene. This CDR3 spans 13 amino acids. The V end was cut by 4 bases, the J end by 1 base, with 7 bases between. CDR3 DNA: TGTGCCAGCAGTTTCCGACAGAACACTGAAGCTTTCTTT. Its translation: CASSFRQNTEAFF.

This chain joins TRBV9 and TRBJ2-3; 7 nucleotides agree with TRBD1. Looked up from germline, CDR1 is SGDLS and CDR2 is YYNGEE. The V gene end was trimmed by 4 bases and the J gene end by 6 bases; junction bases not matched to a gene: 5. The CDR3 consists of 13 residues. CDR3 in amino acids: CASSTTGVDTQYF. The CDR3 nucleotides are TGTGCCAGCAGCACTACAGGGGTTGATACGCAGTATTTT.

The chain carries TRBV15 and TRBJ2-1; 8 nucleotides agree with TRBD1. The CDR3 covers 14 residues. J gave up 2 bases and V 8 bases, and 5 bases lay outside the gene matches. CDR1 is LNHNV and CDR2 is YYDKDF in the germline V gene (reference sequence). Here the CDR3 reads CATRTGSTYNEQFF. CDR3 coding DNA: TGTGCCACCCGGACAGGGAGCACCTACAATGAGCAGTTCTTC. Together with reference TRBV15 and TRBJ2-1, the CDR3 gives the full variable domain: DAMVIQNPRYQVTQFGKPVTLSCSQTLNHNVMYWYQQKSSQAPKLLFHYYDKDFNNEADTPDNFQSRRPNTSFCFLDIRSPGLGDTAMYLCATRTGSTYNEQFFGPGTRLTVL.

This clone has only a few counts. The CDR3 DNA is TGCAGCTCTGTCGGCGCGGGATGGACAGATACGCAGTATTTT. Translated, it gives CSSVGAGWTDTQYF. V gene TRBV29-1 combines with J gene TRBJ2-3; D might be TRBD2 (6 bases). The CDR3 runs to 14 residues. The V gene lost 8 bases and the J gene lost 3 bases, with 18 bases spanning the gap. CDR1 and CDR2 from the germline V gene are SQVTM and ANQGSEA.

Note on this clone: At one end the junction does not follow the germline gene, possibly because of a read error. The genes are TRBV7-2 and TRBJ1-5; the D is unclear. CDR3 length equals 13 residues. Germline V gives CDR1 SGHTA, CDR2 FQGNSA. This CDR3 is CANSLEGYQPQHF. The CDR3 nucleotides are TGTGCCAACAGCTTAGAGGGTTATCAGCCCCAGCATTTT.

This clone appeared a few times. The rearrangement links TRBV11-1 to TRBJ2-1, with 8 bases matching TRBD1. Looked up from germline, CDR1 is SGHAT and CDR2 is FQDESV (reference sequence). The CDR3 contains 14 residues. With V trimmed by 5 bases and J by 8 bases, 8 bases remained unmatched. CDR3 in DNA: TGTGCCAGCAGCCAAGGGACAGGCGGTTATGAGCAGTTCTTC. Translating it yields CASSQGTGGYEQFF.

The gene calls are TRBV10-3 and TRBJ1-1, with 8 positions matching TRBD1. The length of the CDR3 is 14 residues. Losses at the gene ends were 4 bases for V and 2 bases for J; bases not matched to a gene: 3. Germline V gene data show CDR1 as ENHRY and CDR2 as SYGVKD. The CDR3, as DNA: TGTGCCATCAGTGGGACAGGGAAAAACACTGAAGCTTTCTTT. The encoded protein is CAISGTGKNTEAFF.

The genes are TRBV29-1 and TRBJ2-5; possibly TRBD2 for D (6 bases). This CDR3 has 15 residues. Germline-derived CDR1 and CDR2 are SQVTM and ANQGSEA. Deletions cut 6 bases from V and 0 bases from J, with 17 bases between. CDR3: CSVNLAVGDQETQYF. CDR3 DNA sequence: TGCAGCGTAAATTTAGCGGTGGGGGACCAAGAGACCCAGTACTTC.

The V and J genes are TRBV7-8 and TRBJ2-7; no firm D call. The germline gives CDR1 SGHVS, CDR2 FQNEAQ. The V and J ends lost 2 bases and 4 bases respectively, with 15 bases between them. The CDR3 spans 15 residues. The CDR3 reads CASSLIGGKPYEQYF. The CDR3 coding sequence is TGTGCCAGCAGCTTAATAGGTGGAAAACCATACGAGCAGTACTTC.

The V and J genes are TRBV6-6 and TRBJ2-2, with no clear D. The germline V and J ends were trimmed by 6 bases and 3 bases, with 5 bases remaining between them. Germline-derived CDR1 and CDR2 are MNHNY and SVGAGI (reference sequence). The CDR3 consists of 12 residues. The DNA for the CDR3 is TGTGCCAGCAGCCCCGACACCGGGGAGCTGTTTTTT. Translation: CASSPDTGELFF.

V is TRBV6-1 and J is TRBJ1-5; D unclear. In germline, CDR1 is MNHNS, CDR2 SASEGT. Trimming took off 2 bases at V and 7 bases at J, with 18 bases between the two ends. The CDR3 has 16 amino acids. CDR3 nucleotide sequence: TGTGCCAGCAGTGAACGGTGGCAGACCTCAGAGCAGCCCCAGCATTTT. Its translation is CASSERWQTSEQPQHF.

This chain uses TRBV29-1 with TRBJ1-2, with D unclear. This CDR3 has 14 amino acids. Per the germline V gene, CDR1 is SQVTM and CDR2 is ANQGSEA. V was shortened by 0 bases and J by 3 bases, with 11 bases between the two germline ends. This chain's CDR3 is CSVEDKRKDYGYTF. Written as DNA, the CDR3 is TGCAGCGTTGAAGATAAGAGGAAAGACTATGGCTACACCTTC.

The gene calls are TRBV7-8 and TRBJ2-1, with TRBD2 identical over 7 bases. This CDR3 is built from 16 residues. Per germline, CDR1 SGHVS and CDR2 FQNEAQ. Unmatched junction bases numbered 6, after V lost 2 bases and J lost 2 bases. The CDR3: CASSLRSGGTYNEQFF. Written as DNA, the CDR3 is TGTGCCAGCAGCTTAAGATCCGGGGGGACCTACAATGAGCAGTTCTTC.

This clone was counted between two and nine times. Here the CDR3 DNA reads TGTGCCACCAGCGGCACTGGGGCAGGGGGAGATCAGCCCCAGCATTTT. As protein: CATSGTGAGGDQPQHF. The chain employs TRBV15 and TRBJ1-5, with TRBD1 matching over 7 bases. Germline trimming cut 5 bases from V and 5 bases from J; bases unmatched to any gene: 12. Germline V gene sequence: CDR1 LNHNV, CDR2 YYDKDF (reference sequence). This CDR3 comprises 16 residues.

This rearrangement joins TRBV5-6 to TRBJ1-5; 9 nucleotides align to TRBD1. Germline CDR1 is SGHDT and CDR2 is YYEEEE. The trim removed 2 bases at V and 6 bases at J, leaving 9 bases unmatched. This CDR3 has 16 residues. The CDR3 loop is CASSFSTGGASQPQHF. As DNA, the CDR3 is TGTGCCAGCAGCTTTTCCACAGGGGGCGCATCTCAGCCCCAGCATTTT.

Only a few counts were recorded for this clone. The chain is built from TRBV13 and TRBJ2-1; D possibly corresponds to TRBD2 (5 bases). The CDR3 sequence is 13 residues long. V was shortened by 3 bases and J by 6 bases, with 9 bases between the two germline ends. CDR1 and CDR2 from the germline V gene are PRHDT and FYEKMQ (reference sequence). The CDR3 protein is CASSLASPNEQFF. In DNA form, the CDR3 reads TGTGCCAGCAGCTTGGCTAGCCCCAATGAGCAGTTCTTC.

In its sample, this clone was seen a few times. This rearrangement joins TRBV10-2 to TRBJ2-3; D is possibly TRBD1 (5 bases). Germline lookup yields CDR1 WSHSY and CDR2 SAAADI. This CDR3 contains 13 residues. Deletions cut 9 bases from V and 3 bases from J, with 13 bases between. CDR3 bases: TGCGCCAGGAGCAGGGCGAGGACAGATACGCAGTATTTT. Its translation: CARSRARTDTQYF.

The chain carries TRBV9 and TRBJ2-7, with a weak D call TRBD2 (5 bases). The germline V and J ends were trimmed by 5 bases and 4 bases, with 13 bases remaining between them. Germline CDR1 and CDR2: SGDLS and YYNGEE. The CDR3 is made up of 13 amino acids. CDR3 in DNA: TGTGCCAGCAGTCCTCAATCGGGGTACGAGCAGTACTTC. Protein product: CASSPQSGYEQYF.

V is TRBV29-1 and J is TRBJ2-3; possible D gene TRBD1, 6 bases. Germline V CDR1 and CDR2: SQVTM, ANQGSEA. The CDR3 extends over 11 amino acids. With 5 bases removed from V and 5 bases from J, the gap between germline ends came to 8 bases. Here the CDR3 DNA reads TGCAGCGTTCCAGGGGAAGATACGCAGTATTTT. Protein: CSVPGEDTQYF.